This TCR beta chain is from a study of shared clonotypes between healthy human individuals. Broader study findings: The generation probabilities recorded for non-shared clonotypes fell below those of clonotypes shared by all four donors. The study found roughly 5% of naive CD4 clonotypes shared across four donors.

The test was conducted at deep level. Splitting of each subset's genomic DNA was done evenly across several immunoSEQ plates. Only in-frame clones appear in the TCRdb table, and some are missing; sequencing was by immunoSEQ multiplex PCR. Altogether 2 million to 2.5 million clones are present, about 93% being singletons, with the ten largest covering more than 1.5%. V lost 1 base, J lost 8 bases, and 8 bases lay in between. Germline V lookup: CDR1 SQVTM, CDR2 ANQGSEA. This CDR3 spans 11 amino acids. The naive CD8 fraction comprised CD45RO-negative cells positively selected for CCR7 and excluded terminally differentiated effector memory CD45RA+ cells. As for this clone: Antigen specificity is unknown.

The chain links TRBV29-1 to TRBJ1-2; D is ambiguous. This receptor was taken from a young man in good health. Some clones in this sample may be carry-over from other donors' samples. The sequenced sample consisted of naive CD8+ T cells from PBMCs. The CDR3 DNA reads TGCAGCGTTGAAGTTCCCGACGGCTACACCTTC. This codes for CSVEVPDGYTF.